This entry features one TCR beta chain sequence. As yet, its antigen is unknown. Some clones are missing from TCRdb's copy, which holds only in-frame ones; the method was immunoSEQ multiplex PCR. Of 8,500 to 10,000 clones in the sample, roughly 80% were seen once. The data were obtained in a study of CD4+ T cells in melanoma. Findings and limits, study-wide: In melanoma, neoantigen-specific CD4+ T cells reportedly differed in differentiation state. A reported correlation linked neoantigen-specific CD4+ T cells to CD8+, macrophage and B cell function.

The length of the CDR3 is 13 residues. Trimming pared 1 base from V and 10 bases from J, leaving 13 bases between. CDR1 is MNHEY and CDR2 is SMNVEV in the germline V gene (reference sequence). Material: cells from a culture (not recorded whether cultured in vitro). The chain carries TRBV27 and TRBJ1-1, with D possibly being TRBD1 (6 bases). This TCR came from a human donor with melanoma. In DNA, the CDR3 is TGTGCCAGCAGTTTATATGGGGGCGTACGAGCTTTCTTT. Residues: CASSLYGGVRAFF.